Listed here is a single T cell receptor beta chain. These data originate in a study of shared clonotypes between healthy human individuals. Study-wide context: CD4 naive and CD4 memory each took three plates per donor, while CD8 naive took two and CD8 memory one.

Germline V gives CDR1 SGHVS, CDR2 FQNEAQ. Trimming at V came to 7 bases and at J to 6 bases, leaving 10 bases not matched to a gene. The length of the CDR3 is 14 residues. Sequencing was performed with immunoSEQ multiplex PCR; in TCRdb, only in-frame clones are kept and a portion is missing. The table includes some 2 million clones, about 95% detected once. The naive CD8 population came from CD45RO-negative cells selected for CCR7, without terminally differentiated effector memory CD45RA+ cells. The V gene is TRBV7-8, the J gene TRBJ1-2, with 8 positions matching TRBD1. Sequencing was carried out using naive CD8+ T cells sorted from blood. The clonotype was recovered from a man aged 18 to 35 in good health. This CDR3 is CASTLAGGVDGYTF. CDR3 in DNA: TGTGCCAGCACTTTGGCAGGGGGCGTGGATGGCTACACCTTC.